The text below deals with one T cell receptor beta chain. The antigen this receptor binds is unknown. A junction end diverges from the germline sequence, so it may reflect a read error. This sample was included in a study of T cells of healthy individuals (dated by TCRdb to the late 2010s). From the germline V gene (reference sequence), CDR1 is SSHAT and CDR2 is FNYEAQ. From the cysteine up to the phenylalanine, the CDR3 has a length of 15 residues. Only the CDR3 region is kept as DNA, spanning 45 bases read in frame from base 1. Libraries were built with 5' RACE. TCRdb shows the sequencer as Illumina MiSeq. TCRdb trimmed the raw reads at Q25, called clones with MiXCR and kept productive beta chains. CDR3 protein sequences are deduplicated, and each keeps its most common genes and DNA. In this sample the table shows some 100,000 distinct CDR3 sequences, 15% to 20% of which occur a single time. The biggest ten clones account for 6.2% of the sample.

Recombination joined TRBV7-7 with TRBJ2-1; the best D guess is TRBD1, with 6 bases matching. This TCR was recovered from a human donor in good health. CDR3 reads: CASSLVPGDYNEQFF. The DNA reads TGTGCTAGCAGCTTAGTTCCAGGGGACTACAATGAGCAGTTCTTC.